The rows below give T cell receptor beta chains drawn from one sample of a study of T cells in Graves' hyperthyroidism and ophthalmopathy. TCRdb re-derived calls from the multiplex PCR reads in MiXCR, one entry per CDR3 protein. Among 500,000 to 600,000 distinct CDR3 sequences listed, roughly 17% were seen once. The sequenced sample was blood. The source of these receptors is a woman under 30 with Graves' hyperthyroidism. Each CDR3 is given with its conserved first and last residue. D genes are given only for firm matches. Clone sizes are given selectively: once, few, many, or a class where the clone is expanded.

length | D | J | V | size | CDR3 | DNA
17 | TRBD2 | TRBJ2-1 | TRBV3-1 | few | CASSLISGGGAGNEQFF | TGTGCCAGCAGCCTAATAAGTGGCGGGGGGGCCGGCAATGAGCAGTTCTTC
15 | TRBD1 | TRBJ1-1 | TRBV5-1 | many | CASSPRQGTNTEAFF | TGCGCCAGCAGCCCCCGACAGGGGACGAACACTGAAGCTTTCTTT
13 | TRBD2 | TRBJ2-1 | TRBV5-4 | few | CASTSGGFYEQFF | TGTGCCAGCACCAGCGGGGGTTTCTATGAGCAGTTCTTC
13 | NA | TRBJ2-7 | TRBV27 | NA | CASADGGGDEQYF | TGTGCCAGCGCCGATGGTGGGGGTGACGAGCAGTACTTC
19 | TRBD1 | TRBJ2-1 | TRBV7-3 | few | CASSPWGQGAGLAYNEQFF | TGTGCCAGCAGCCCTTGGGGACAGGGAGCCGGCTTGGCTTACAATGAGCAGTTCTTC
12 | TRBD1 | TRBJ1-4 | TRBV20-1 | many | CSARKGAEKLFF | TGCAGTGCTAGAAAGGGGGCGGAAAAACTGTTTTTT
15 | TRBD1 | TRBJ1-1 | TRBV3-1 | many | CASSQALDRVAEAFF | TGTGCCAGCAGCCAAGCCTTAGACAGGGTGGCTGAAGCTTTCTTT
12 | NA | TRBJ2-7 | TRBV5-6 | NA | CASSSDGVEQYF | TGTGCCAGCAGCTCGGACGGGGTCGAGCAGTACTTC
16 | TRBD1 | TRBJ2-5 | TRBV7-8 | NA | CASSGRTGGFQETQYF | TGTGCCAGCAGCGGAAGGACAGGGGGGTTCCAAGAGACCCAGTACTTC
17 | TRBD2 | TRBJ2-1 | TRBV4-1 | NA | CASSPGLAGSSYNEQFF | TGCGCCAGCAGCCCGGGACTAGCGGGAAGTTCCTACAATGAGCAGTTCTTC
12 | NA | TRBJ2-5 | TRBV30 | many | CASKTGRETQYF | TGTGCTTCTAAGACCGGGAGAGAGACCCAGTACTTC
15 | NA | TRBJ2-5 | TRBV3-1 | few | CASSPRGTMQETQYF | TGTGCCAGCAGCCCACGGGGGACGATGCAAGAGACCCAGTACTTC
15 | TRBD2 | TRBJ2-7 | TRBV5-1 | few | CASSLVSSGSYEQYF | TGCGCCAGCAGCTTGGTTTCTAGCGGTTCCTACGAGCAGTACTTC
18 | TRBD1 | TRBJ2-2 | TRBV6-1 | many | CASSHTGTGVRSTGELFF | TGTGCCAGCAGTCATACCGGGACAGGTGTTCGGAGCACCGGGGAGCTGTTTTTT
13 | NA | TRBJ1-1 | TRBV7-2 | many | CASSAIPGRGAFF | TGTGCCAGCAGCGCCATCCCCGGAAGAGGGGCTTTCTTT
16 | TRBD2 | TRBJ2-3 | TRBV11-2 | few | CASSPASGTGTDTQYF | TGTGCCAGCAGCCCGGCTAGCGGGACGGGCACAGATACGCAGTATTTT
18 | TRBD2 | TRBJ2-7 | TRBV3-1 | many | CASSPGPGSGRRTYEQYF | TGTGCCAGCAGCCCGGGACCAGGGAGCGGGAGAAGGACCTACGAGCAGTACTTC
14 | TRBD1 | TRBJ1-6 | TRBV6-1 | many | CASSPGQGFSPLHF | TGTGCCAGCAGTCCGGGACAGGGGTTTTCACCCCTCCACTTT